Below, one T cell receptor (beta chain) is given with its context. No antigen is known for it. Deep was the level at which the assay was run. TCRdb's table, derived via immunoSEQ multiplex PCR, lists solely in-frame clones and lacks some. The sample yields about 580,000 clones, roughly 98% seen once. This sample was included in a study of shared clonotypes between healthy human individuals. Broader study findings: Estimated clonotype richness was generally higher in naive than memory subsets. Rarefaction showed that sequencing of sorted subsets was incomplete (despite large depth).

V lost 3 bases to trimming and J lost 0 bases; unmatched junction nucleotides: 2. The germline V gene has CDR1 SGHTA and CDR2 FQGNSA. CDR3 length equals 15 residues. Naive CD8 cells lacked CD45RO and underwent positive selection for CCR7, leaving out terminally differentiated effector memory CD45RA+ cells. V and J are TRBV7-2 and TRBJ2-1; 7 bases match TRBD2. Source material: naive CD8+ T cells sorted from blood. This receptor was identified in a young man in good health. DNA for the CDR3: TGTGCCAGCAGCTTTGGGACTACCTCCTACAATGAGCAGTTCTTC. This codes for CASSFGTTSYNEQFF.